The next 25 T cell receptor beta chains were all read from a single sample in a study of T cells after yellow fever vaccination. MiXCR, applied by TCRdb to the 5' RACE reads, yields one record per CDR3 protein. The repertoire holds over 100,000 distinct CDR3 sequences, with roughly 8.9% as singletons. The input for sequencing was CD8+ T cells sorted from PBMCs, taken 45 days after the yellow fever booster vaccination. The receptors derive from a man in his thirties or forties who received the YFV17D yellow fever vaccine.

This clonotype was recorded at least ten times. The chain employs TRBV4-3 and TRBJ2-7; 9 bases map to TRBD2. The CDR3 extends over 15 amino acids. V lost 4 bases to trimming and J lost 2 bases; unmatched junction nucleotides: 6. The V gene's germline CDR1 is LGHNA and CDR2 YSLEER. CDR3 coding DNA: TGCGCCAGCAGCCCTAGCGGGGTGGGGGCCTACGAGCAGTACTTC. Its protein is CASSPSGVGAYEQYF.

Only a few counts were recorded for this clonotype. The CDR3 protein is CATSEGQGGAGELFF. The CDR3 coding sequence is TGTGCCACCAGTGAGGGACAGGGGGGCGCCGGGGAGCTGTTTTTT. V usage is TRBV24-1 and J usage is TRBJ2-2, with 11 bases lining up with TRBD1. Germline values: CDR1 KGHDR, CDR2 SFDVKD. This CDR3 region has 15 residues. The V segment lost 4 bases and the J segment 6 bases; nucleotides outside the gene matches: 3.

This clonotype occurred many times. This rearrangement joins TRBV7-2 to TRBJ2-7; 10 bases are shared with TRBD2. Germline CDR1 is SGHTA and CDR2 is FQGNSA. The CDR3 runs to 14 residues. The trim removed 4 bases at V and 5 bases at J, leaving 5 bases unmatched. CDR3 loop: CASSWLAGDNEQYF. The CDR3 DNA sequence: TGTGCCAGCAGCTGGCTAGCGGGAGACAACGAGCAGTACTTC.

This clonotype has ten or more counts. The chain combines TRBV4-3 with TRBJ1-2, with TRBD1 identical over 7 bases. The CDR3 spans 16 residues. V dropped 5 bases and J dropped 2; count of bases not matched to a gene: 11. Germline lookup yields CDR1 LGHNA and CDR2 YSLEER. As DNA, the CDR3 is TGCGCCAGCAGCGGGCAGGGGGACGGAGGAAACTATGGCTACACCTTC. This gives the protein CASSGQGDGGNYGYTF.

This clonotype was observed many times. The genes are TRBV7-9 and TRBJ2-1; 7 nucleotides match TRBD2. Germline values: CDR1 SEHNR, CDR2 FQNEAQ (reference sequence). The trim removed 6 bases at V and 2 bases at J, leaving 4 bases unmatched. CDR3 length equals 14 residues. CDR3 protein: CASRFGTTYNEQFF. In nucleotides, the CDR3 is TGTGCCAGCAGGTTCGGGACTACCTACAATGAGCAGTTCTTC.

The rearrangement joins TRBV27 to TRBJ2-1, with TRBD2 matching over 12 bases. Unmatched junction bases numbered 8, after V lost 3 bases and J lost 2 bases. The CDR3 length is 18 residues. Germline loops: CDR1 MNHEY, CDR2 SMNVEV (reference sequence). The CDR3: CASSFTSGRITPYNEQFF. For the CDR3, the DNA is TGTGCCAGCAGTTTCACTAGCGGGAGGATCACCCCCTACAATGAGCAGTTCTTC.

This clonotype has ten or more counts. The chain employs TRBV6-5 and TRBJ1-4; 7 bases match TRBD1. Germline V lookup: CDR1 MNHEY, CDR2 SVGAGI. The CDR3 extends over 16 amino acids. The trim removed 3 bases at V and 6 bases at J, leaving 10 bases unmatched. The CDR3 sequence: CASSYFLPGTDEKLFF. The CDR3 nucleotides read TGTGCCAGCAGTTATTTCCTGCCGGGGACAGATGAAAAACTGTTTTTT.

The table lists this clonotype with a few counts. This rearrangement joins TRBV7-9 to TRBJ2-7; 8 positions agree with TRBD2. Germline V gene lookup returns CDR1 SEHNR and CDR2 FQNEAQ (reference sequence). After removal of 5 bases from V and 4 bases from J, the junction contained 16 bases not matched to a gene. The CDR3 sequence is 17 residues long. The DNA of the CDR3 is TGTGCCAGCAGCCCCATAGGGGCTAGCGGGCTTTATTACGAGCAGTACTTC. Its translation: CASSPIGASGLYYEQYF.

The chain joins TRBV11-2 to TRBJ1-2; 11 bases map to TRBD1. The germline V gene encodes CDR1 SGHAT and CDR2 FQNNGV. This CDR3 spans 14 amino acids. V lost 4 bases and J lost 6; bases outside the gene matches: 4. The CDR3 region is CASSSGQGGDGYTF. DNA of the CDR3: TGTGCCAGCAGCTCGGGACAGGGGGGCGATGGCTACACCTTC.

This clonotype was counted a few times. A read error may explain this, as a much larger clone is one base away. The V and J genes are TRBV20-1 and TRBJ2-7; 11 bases line up with TRBD2. Germline CDR1 and CDR2: DFQATT and SNEGSKA (reference sequence). The CDR3 is 13 amino acids. CDR3 amino acids: CSAILAGVYEHYF. CDR3 bases: TGCAGTGCTATACTAGCGGGAGTCTACGAGCATTACTTC.

This clonotype showed up many times. The V and J genes are TRBV28 and TRBJ2-3; D tentatively fits TRBD1 or TRBD2 (5 bases each). Trimming shortened V by 4 bases and J by 0 bases, and 11 bases separated the two germline ends. CDR1 is MDHEN, CDR2 SYDVKM, per germline. CDR3 length: 15 residues. The CDR3 DNA reads TGTGCCAGCAGTTGGGGGATCTCTAGCACAGATACGCAGTATTTT. This codes for CASSWGISSTDTQYF.

This clonotype has a count of ten or more. The rearrangement uses TRBV10-3 and TRBJ2-1, with 9 positions matching TRBD1. Germline-derived CDR1 and CDR2 are ENHRY and SYGVKD. V was clipped by 0 bases and J by 10 bases; unmatched bases: 13. The CDR3 extends over 17 amino acids. This CDR3 is CAISESQHRGRLYEQFF. The CDR3 DNA follows: TGTGCCATCAGTGAGTCACAGCACAGGGGGCGGCTATACGAGCAGTTCTTC.

This clonotype showed up many times. The chain has TRBV27 and TRBJ2-3; 8 bases are shared with TRBD2. The CDR3 totals 13 residues. V trimming: 10 bases; J trimming: 5 bases; junction bases outside the gene matches: 8. CDR1 is MNHEY and CDR2 is SMNVEV in the germline V gene (reference sequence). Here the CDR3 DNA reads TGTGCCACCGAGCGGGAGAGGGGAGATACGCAGTATTTT. Translating gives CATERERGDTQYF.

This clonotype was recorded at least ten times. The chain has TRBV20-1 and TRBJ2-7; 8 nucleotides line up with TRBD1. Germline CDR1 reads DFQATT; CDR2 reads SNEGSKA (reference sequence). V was clipped by 3 bases and J by 4 bases; unmatched bases: 5. This CDR3 contains 13 residues. This CDR3 is CSARDRASYEQYF. The DNA of the CDR3 is TGCAGTGCTAGGGACAGGGCAAGTTACGAGCAGTACTTC.

This clonotype showed up just a few times. The rearrangement links TRBV19 to TRBJ2-1; no clear D. V dropped 4 bases and J dropped 2 bases, with 21 bases sitting between them. In germline, CDR1 is LNHDA, CDR2 SQIVND (reference sequence). The length of the CDR3 is 18 residues. The CDR3 here is CASSTPVVGSNPYNEQFF. DNA of the CDR3: TGTGCCAGTAGTACCCCCGTCGTCGGTAGTAATCCCTACAATGAGCAGTTCTTC.

This clonotype was seen a few times. CDR3 in amino acids: CASSLWRGRETQYF. CDR3 coding DNA: TGTGCCAGCAGTTTATGGCGGGGCCGGGAGACCCAGTACTTC. The chain carries TRBV28 and TRBJ2-5, with D tentatively TRBD2 (6 bases). This CDR3 contains 14 residues. Trimming shortened V by 0 bases and J by 5 bases, and 10 bases separated the two germline ends. Germline V CDR1 and CDR2: MDHEN, SYDVKM.

Worth noting for this clonotype: A read error may be the cause here, since a much bigger clone is one base away. The rearrangement joins TRBV28 to TRBJ1-2, with TRBD1 matching over 10 bases. CDR1 and CDR2 from the germline V gene are MDHEN and SYDVKM. This CDR3 is 17 amino acids long. Unmatched junction bases numbered 11, after V lost 4 bases and J lost 3 bases. The CDR3 region is CASSSRDRGRAYYGYTF. For the CDR3, the DNA is TGTGCCAGCAGTTCTCGGGACAGGGGAAGAGCTTACTATGGCTACACCTTC.

The chain carries TRBV21-1 and TRBJ1-1; the table names TRBD1, a call not compared with the DNA. TRBV21-1 is classified as a pseudogene. The CDR3 is 14 amino acids. The CDR3 coding sequence is TGTGCCAGCAGCACCCCCGGGGGAGGCACTGAAGCTTTCTTT. Amino acid sequence: CASSTPGGGTEAFF.

The J gene is TRBJ2-1, the V gene TRBV20-1; D unclear. The CDR3 is made up of 9 amino acids. Trimming shortened V by 5 bases and J by 7 bases, and 3 bases separated the two germline ends. From germline, CDR1 is DFQATT and CDR2 SNEGSKA (reference sequence). CDR3 residues: CSAQNEQFF. CDR3 nucleotides: TGCAGTGCTCAGAATGAGCAGTTCTTC.

In regard to this clonotype: One end of the junction fails to match germline, which may point to a read error. This rearrangement joins TRBV9 to TRBJ2-7; 8 positions match TRBD1. The germline V gene has CDR1 SGDLS and CDR2 YYNGEE. This CDR3 has 15 amino acids. The CDR3: CASSVGQGSSYGQYF. DNA of the CDR3: TGTGCCAGCAGCGTAGGACAGGGGAGTTCCTACGGGCAGTACTTC.

This clonotype was seen many times. The chain carries TRBV7-9 and TRBJ2-7; the D is unclear. This CDR3 has 13 amino acids. Trimming left V 1 base short and J 2 bases short, with 6 bases between. Germline values: CDR1 SEHNR, CDR2 FQNEAQ (reference sequence). The CDR3 DNA follows: TGTGCCAGCAGCTTAGACGGTACCTACGAGCAGTACTTC. The encoded protein is CASSLDGTYEQYF.

Remarks on this clonotype: This may be a read error, as it is one base from a much larger clone. The V call is TRBV5-1, the J call TRBJ2-1; the match to TRBD2 covers 7 bases. This CDR3 comprises 15 residues. With 4 bases clipped from V and 7 bases from J, the junction kept 11 bases outside the gene matches. Germline lookup yields CDR1 SGHRS and CDR2 YFSETQ. CDR3 sequence: CASSPGAGAQNEQFF. The DNA for the CDR3 is TGCGCCAGCAGCCCGGGCGCGGGAGCTCAAAATGAGCAGTTCTTC.

Ten or more counts support this clonotype. This chain links TRBV29-1 with TRBJ2-5, with D perhaps TRBD1 or TRBD2 (5 bases each). The V gene lost 2 bases and the J gene lost 0 bases, with 16 bases spanning the gap. The CDR3 extends over 16 amino acids. Germline assignment: CDR1 SQVTM and CDR2 ANQGSEA. This CDR3 is CSVERGASPHQETQYF. The CDR3 nucleotides are TGCAGCGTTGAAAGGGGAGCCTCCCCTCACCAAGAGACCCAGTACTTC.

At least ten counts were recorded for this clonotype. The chain combines TRBV20-1 with TRBJ2-7, with D hard to call. Germline V gene data show CDR1 as DFQATT and CDR2 as SNEGSKA (reference sequence). The length of the CDR3 is 18 residues. The V and J ends lost 0 bases and 3 bases respectively, with 24 bases between them. Here the CDR3 reads CSARDEVARRNRVYEQYF. The CDR3 DNA is TGCAGTGCTAGAGATGAGGTGGCTAGGCGGAACCGCGTCTACGAGCAGTACTTC.

This clonotype has a count of ten or more. The V and J genes are TRBV7-2 and TRBJ2-7; a weak D match, TRBD2 (6 bases). V lost 3 bases and J lost 3, with 18 bases in between. Per germline, CDR1 SGHTA and CDR2 FQGNSA. CDR3 length: 16 amino acids. The CDR3 sequence is CASSLGKRAENYEQYF. CDR3 nucleotide sequence: TGTGCCAGCAGCTTGGGTAAGCGGGCAGAAAACTACGAGCAGTACTTC.